This T cell receptor (beta chain) was documented in a study of vaccination and CD4 T cells after COVID-19. Whole-study context: The convalescent group had six males, four females, seven Caucasians, two Asians, one multiracial. Study outcomes and limitations: Spike mono-reactivity marked 304 of 307 vaccine-specific clones in convalescent patients.

Cultured CD4+ T cell DNA underwent sequencing with the Oncomine TCR Beta short-read assay. From the PCR reads, TCRdb called clonotypes with MiXCR, one entry per CDR3 protein. The table lists over 1,000 distinct CDR3 sequences, less than 15% of them singletons, with roughly 54% in the top ten. V shed 3 bases and J 5 bases; nucleotides not matched to a gene: 5. CDR1 is SNHLY and CDR2 is FYNNEI in the germline V gene. The CDR3 has 14 residues. This clonotype is medium-sized within its sample. Its antigen is unknown. Indicated treatment: approximately nine-day PBMC culture with coronavirus spike peptide pools or control peptides (ViraFEST assay). An unexposed donor provided the CD4+ T cells, which were collected before the COVID-19 pandemic (2011-2018).

This rearrangement joins TRBV2 to TRBJ1-2; 8 positions match TRBD1. The sequence derives from a human donor in good health. The sequencing sample was made of CD4+ T cells from blood, cultured in vitro. The CDR3 region is CASSDQGAGYGYTF. Written as DNA, the CDR3 is TGTGCCAGCAGTGACCAGGGGGCGGGATATGGCTACACCTTC.